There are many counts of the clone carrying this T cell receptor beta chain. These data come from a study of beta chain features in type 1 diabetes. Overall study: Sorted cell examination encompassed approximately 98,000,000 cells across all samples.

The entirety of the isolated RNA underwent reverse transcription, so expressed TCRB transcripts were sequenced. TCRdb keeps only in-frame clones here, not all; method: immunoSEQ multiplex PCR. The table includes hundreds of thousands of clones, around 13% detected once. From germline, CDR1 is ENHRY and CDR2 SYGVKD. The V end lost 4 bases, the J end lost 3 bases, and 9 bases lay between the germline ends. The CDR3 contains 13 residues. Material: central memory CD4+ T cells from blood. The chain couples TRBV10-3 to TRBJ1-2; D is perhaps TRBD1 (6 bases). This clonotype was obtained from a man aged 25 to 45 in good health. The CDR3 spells CAISVQGDYGYTF. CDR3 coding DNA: TGTGCCATCAGTGTACAGGGAGACTATGGCTACACCTTC.